The present entry profiles one T cell receptor beta chain with its context. Its antigen is still unknown. V was pared by 4 bases and J by 7 bases, with 14 bases between. CDR1 is MNHEY and CDR2 is SMNVEV in the germline V gene (reference sequence). CDR3 size: 14 residues. This sample was taken from a study of shared clonotypes between healthy human individuals. Method: immunoSEQ multiplex PCR; TCRdb's copy keeps in-frame clones and lacks some. The table shows 330,000 or so clones, with roughly 70% occurring only once. Whole-study findings and limits: When compared with the clonotypes that were shared by all four sorted-subset donors, the non-shared clonotypes turned out to have lower generation probabilities.

This receptor was identified in a young man in good health. Input material: memory CD4+ T cells sorted from blood. Subset noted: CD45RA-negative fraction. The gene calls are TRBV27 and TRBJ1-5; TRBD1 is a possible D gene (6 bases). This CDR3 is CASSSLSGVQPQHF. Written as DNA, the CDR3 is TGTGCCAGCAGTTCACTCTCAGGGGTCCAGCCCCAGCATTTT.